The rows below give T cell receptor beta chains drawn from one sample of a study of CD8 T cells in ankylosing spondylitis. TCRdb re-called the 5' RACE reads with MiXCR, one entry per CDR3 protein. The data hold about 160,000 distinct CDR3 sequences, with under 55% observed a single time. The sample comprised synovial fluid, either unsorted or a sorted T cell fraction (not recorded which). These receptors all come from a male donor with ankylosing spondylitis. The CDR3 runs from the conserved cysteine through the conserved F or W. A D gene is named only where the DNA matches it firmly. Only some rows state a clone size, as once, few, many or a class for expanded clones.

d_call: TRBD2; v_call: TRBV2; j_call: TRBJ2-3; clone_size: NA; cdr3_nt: TGTGCCAGCAGTTCTCCGTCCCGGCGGGGGACAGATACGCAGTATTTT; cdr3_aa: CASSSPSRRGTDTQYF
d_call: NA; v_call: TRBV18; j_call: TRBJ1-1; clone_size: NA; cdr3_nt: TGTGCCAGCTCCTACGGACCCGGGGCTGAAGCTTTCTTT; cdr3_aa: CASSYGPGAEAFF
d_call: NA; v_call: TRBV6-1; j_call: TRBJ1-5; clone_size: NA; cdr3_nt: TGTGCCAGCAGTGGTCCGGGACTCGGGGATTTGGAGCCCCAGCATTTT; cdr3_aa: CASSGPGLGDLEPQHF
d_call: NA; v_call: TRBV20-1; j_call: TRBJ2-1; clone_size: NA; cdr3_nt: TGCAGTGCTAGAGATTTAGAAATGGAAGATGAGCAGTTCTTC; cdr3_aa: CSARDLEMEDEQFF
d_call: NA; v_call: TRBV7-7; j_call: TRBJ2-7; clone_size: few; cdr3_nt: TGTGCCAGCAGCTTAGGGGCGGACTACGAGCAGTACTTC; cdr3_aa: CASSLGADYEQYF
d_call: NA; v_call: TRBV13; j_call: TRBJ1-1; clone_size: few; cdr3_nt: TGTGCCAGCAGCTTAGGGCACCTGAACACTGAAGCTTTCTTT; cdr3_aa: CASSLGHLNTEAFF
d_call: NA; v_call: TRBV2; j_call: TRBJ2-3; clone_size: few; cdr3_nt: TGTGCCAGCAGTGCTGGACCGGGACTTCTCCTTGGAGATACGCAGTATTTT; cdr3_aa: CASSAGPGLLLGDTQYF
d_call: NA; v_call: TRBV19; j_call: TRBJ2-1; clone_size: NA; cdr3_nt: TGTGCCAGTAGTATAAACCCCGCTCAATCCTACAATGAGCAGTTCTTC; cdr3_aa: CASSINPAQSYNEQFF
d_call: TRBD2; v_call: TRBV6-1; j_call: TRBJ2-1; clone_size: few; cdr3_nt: TGTGCCAGCAATACGGCTAGCGGGGCCAATGAGCAGTTCTTC; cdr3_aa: CASNTASGANEQFF
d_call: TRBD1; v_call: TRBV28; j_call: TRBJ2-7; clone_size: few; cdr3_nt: TGTGCCAGCAGCCCTCGCTTTTCGGGACAGGGGGGAGAGCAGTACTTC; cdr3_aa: CASSPRFSGQGGEQYF